A single sample is the source of the 9 T cell receptor beta chains below, sequenced in a study of long-term antiretroviral therapy in people with HIV (dated by TCRdb to between 2020 and 2023). Sequencing of the TRB variable region was done with the immunoSEQ hsTCRB v3.0 assay at survey level resolution. Sourced from immuneACCESS, this table was stored by TCRdb with only in-frame sequences that have V and J called. A share of the clones is absent; for the studies checked, an unresolved V gene accounts for under half, and the remainder has no known explanation. This sample comprises around 30,000 clones, more than 85% of them detected only once. The leading ten clones occupy over 6% of the sample. The sample consisted of unsorted PBMCs, taken about 6.7 years after starting antiretroviral therapy. These receptors all come from a woman between 40 and 50 years old with HIV.

This clone has just one count. The V call is TRBV19, the J call TRBJ2-5; D is uncertain. The V and J ends lost 7 bases and 7 bases respectively, with 10 bases between them. CDR3 length: 11 residues. From germline, CDR1 is LNHDA and CDR2 SQIVND (reference sequence). CDR3: CASIGSGTQYF. CDR3 sequence (DNA): TGTGCCAGTATTGGGTCAGGGACCCAGTACTTC. Using reference TRBV19 and TRBJ2-5 for the parts outside the CDR3, the full variable domain is DGGITQSPKYLFRKEGQNVTLSCEQNLNHDAMYWYRQDPGQGLRLIYYSQIVNDFQKGDIAEGYSVSREKKESFPLTVTSAQKNPTAFYLCASIGSGTQYFGPGTRLLVL.

The V gene is TRBV10-3, the J gene TRBJ1-1, with D tentatively TRBD1 (5 bases). The V end lost 2 bases, the J end lost 3 bases, and 13 bases lay between the germline ends. The CDR3 has 15 amino acids. From germline, CDR1 is ENHRY and CDR2 SYGVKD. This CDR3 reads CAISEVGRRDTEAFF. The DNA for the CDR3 is TGTGCCATCAGTGAGGTGGGACGGCGGGACACTGAAGCTTTCTTT.

The DNA of the CDR3 is TGCGCCAGCAGCTTGGTCGGGACAGGGAAATTCTACGAGCAGTACTTC. It is translated as CASSLVGTGKFYEQYF. The chain employs TRBV5-1 and TRBJ2-7, with 9 nucleotides matching TRBD1. The V gene end was trimmed by 0 bases and the J gene end by 3 bases; junction bases not matched to a gene: 7. CDR1 is SGHRS and CDR2 is YFSETQ in the germline V gene. The CDR3 has 16 residues. Drawing the rest from reference TRBV5-1 and TRBJ2-7, the complete variable domain is KAGVTQTPRYLIKTRGQQVTLSCSPISGHRSVSWYQQTPGQGLQFLFEYFSETQRNKGNFPGRFSGRQFSNSRSEMNVSTLELGDSALYLCASSLVGTGKFYEQYFGPGTRLTVT.

This sequence joins TRBV7-9 and TRBJ1-2, with a tentative D call TRBD1 (5 bases). Per germline, CDR1 SEHNR and CDR2 FQNEAQ (reference sequence). V was trimmed by 5 bases and J by 7 bases, leaving 17 bases between them. The CDR3 runs to 14 residues. CDR3 DNA sequence: TGTGCCAGCAGCCGAGGGGAACAGATGCTTGGCTACACCTTC. Encoded protein: CASSRGEQMLGYTF.

The chain recombines TRBV25-1 with TRBJ2-7; D unclear. Germline V CDR1 and CDR2: MGHDK, SYGVNS. The V end was cut by 6 bases, the J end by 0 bases, with 9 bases between. CDR3 length equals 13 residues. The CDR3 sequence: CASRNAASYEQYF. DNA of the CDR3: TGTGCCAGCAGGAACGCGGCCTCCTACGAGCAGTACTTC.

This chain joins TRBV30 and TRBJ2-7, with 12 bases lining up with TRBD2. V lost 4 bases, J lost 3 bases, and 4 bases stayed unmatched. Germline CDR1 and CDR2: GTSNPN and SVGIG (reference sequence). The CDR3 length is 14 residues. The CDR3 coding sequence is TGTGCCTGGACTAGCGGGGGGGCCGTCTACGAGCAGTACTTC. Translated, it gives CAWTSGGAVYEQYF. The full variable domain, in which reference TRBV30 and TRBJ2-7 provide the parts outside the CDR3, is SQTIHQWPATLVQPVGSPLSLECTVEGTSNPNLYWYRQAAGRGLQLLFYSVGIGQISSEVPQNLSASRPQDRQFILSSKKLLLSDSGFYLCAWTSGGAVYEQYFGPGTRLTVT.

The chain employs TRBV19 and TRBJ2-7; D uncertain. In germline, CDR1 is LNHDA, CDR2 SQIVND (reference sequence). V was trimmed by 0 bases and J by 4 bases, leaving 13 bases between them. The CDR3 contains 15 residues. CDR3 sequence reads: CASSIDLTSPYEQYF. The CDR3 region has the DNA TGTGCCAGTAGTATAGACCTCACTTCCCCATACGAGCAGTACTTC.

The V call is TRBV5-1, the J call TRBJ1-1; weak D call: TRBD1 (5 bases). Germline CDR1 SGHRS, CDR2 YFSETQ. V was clipped by 1 base and J by 7 bases, with 11 bases between them. The CDR3 extends over 13 amino acids. The CDR3 DNA is TGCGCCAGCAGCTTGAGGGGTCGGGGTGAAGCTTTCTTT. It encodes CASSLRGRGEAFF.

This sequence joins TRBV9 and TRBJ1-1; possibly TRBD1 for D (5 bases). V dropped 0 bases and J dropped 5 bases, with 11 bases sitting between them. CDR1 and CDR2 (germline): SGDLS, YYNGEE. The CDR3 sequence is 14 residues long. The CDR3 DNA reads as TGTGCCAGCAGCGTAGGGGGCCAGGGAACTGAAGCTTTCTTT. This gives the protein CASSVGGQGTEAFF.